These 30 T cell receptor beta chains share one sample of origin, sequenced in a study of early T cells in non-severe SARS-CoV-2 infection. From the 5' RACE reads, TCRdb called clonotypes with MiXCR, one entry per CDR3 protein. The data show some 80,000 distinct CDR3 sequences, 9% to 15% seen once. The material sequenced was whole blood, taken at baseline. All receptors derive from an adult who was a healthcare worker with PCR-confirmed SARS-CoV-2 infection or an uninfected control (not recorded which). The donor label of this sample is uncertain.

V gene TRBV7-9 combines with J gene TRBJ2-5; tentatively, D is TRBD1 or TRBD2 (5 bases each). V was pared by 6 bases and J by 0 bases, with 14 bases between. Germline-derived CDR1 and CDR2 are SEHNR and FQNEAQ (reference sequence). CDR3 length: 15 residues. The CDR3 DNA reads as TGTGCCAGCAGAAACCGGGACGGGTACCAAGAGACCCAGTACTTC. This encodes CASRNRDGYQETQYF.

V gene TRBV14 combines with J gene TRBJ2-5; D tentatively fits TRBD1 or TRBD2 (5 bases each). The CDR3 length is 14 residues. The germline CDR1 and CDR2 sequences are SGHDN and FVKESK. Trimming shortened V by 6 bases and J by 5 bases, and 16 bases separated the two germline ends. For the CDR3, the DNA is TGTGCCAGCAGGAGAGGGGTAGGCGGGGAGACCCAGTACTTC. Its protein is CASRRGVGGETQYF.

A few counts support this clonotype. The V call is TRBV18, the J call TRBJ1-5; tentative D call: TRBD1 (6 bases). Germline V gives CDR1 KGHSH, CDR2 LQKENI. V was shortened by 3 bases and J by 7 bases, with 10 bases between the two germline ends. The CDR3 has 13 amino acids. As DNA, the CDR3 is TGTGCCAGCTCACCCACAGGGAACCAGCCCCAGCATTTT. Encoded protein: CASSPTGNQPQHF.

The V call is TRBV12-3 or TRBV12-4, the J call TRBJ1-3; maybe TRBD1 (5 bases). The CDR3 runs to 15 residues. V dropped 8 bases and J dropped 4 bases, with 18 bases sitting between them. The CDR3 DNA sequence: TGTGCCAGCGGGCCGGACACTCGACGAGGAAACACCATATATTTT. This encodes CASGPDTRRGNTIYF.

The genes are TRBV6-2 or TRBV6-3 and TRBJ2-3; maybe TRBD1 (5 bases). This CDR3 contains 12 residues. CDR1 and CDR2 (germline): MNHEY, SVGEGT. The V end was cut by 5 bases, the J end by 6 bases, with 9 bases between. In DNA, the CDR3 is TGTGCCAGCAGTCCGACAGTGGATACGCAGTATTTT. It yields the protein CASSPTVDTQYF.

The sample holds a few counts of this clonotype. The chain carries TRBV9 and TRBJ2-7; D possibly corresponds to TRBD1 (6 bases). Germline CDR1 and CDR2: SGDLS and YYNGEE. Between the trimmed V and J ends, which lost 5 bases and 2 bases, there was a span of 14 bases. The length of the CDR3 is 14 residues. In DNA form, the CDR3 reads TGTGCCAGCAGTGAAACAGGGTTGCCCTACGAGCAGTACTTC. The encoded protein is CASSETGLPYEQYF. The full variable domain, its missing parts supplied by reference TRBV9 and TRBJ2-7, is DSGVTQTPKHLITATGQRVTLRCSPRSGDLSVYWYQQSLDQGLQFLIQYYNGEERAKGNILERFSAQQFPDLHSELNLSSLELGDSALYFCASSETGLPYEQYFGPGTRLTVT.

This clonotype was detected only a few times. The CDR3 loop reads CASSPQKRTDRFYGYTF. As DNA, the CDR3 is TGTGCCAGCTCACCACAGAAACGAACCGACAGATTCTATGGCTACACCTTC. The chain recombines TRBV18 with TRBJ1-2; possibly TRBD1 for D (5 bases). V shed 1 base and J shed 4 bases, with 19 bases lying between them. CDR3 length equals 17 residues. Germline loops: CDR1 KGHSH, CDR2 LQKENI.

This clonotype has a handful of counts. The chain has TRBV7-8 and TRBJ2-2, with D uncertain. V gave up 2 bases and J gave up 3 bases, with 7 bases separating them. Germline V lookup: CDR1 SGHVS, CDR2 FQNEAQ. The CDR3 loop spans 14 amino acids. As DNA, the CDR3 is TGTGCCAGCAGCTTAATTTGGGACACCGGGGAGCTGTTTTTT. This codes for CASSLIWDTGELFF.

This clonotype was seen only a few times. The CDR3 reads CASSLGGTDQETQYF. The CDR3, as DNA: TGTGCCAGCAGCCTCGGGGGGACAGACCAAGAGACCCAGTACTTC. The V call is TRBV7-9, the J call TRBJ2-5; D tentatively fits TRBD1 or TRBD2 (7 bases each). The V gene's germline CDR1 is SEHNR and CDR2 FQNEAQ (reference sequence). The CDR3 consists of 15 residues. V lost 5 bases, J lost 0 bases, and 13 bases lay in between.

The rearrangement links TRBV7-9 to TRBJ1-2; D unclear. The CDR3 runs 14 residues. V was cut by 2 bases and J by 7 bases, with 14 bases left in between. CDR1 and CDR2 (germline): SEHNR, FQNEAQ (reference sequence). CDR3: CASSLSGGYGGYTF. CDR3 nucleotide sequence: TGTGCCAGCAGCTTATCGGGCGGATACGGTGGCTACACCTTC.

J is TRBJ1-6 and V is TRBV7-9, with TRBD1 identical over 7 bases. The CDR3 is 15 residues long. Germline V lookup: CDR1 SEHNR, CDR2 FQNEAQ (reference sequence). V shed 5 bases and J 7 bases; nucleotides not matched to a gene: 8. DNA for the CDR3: TGTGCCAGCAGCGGAGACAGGGCCCAAAATTCACCCCTCCACTTT. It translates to CASSGDRAQNSPLHF.

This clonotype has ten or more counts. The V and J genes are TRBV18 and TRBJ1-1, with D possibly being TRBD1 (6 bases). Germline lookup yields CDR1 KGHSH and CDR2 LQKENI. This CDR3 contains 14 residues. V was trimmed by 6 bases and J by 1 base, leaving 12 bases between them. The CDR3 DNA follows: TGTGCCAGCTCCCCCGCAGGGGCGAACACTGAAGCTTTCTTT. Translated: CASSPAGANTEAFF.

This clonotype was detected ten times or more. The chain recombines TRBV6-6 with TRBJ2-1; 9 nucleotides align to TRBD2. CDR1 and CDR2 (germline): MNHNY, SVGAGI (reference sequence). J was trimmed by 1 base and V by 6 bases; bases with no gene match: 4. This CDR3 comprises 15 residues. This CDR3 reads CASSRSGGSYNEQFF. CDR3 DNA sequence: TGTGCCAGCAGCCGTAGCGGGGGTTCCTACAATGAGCAGTTCTTC.

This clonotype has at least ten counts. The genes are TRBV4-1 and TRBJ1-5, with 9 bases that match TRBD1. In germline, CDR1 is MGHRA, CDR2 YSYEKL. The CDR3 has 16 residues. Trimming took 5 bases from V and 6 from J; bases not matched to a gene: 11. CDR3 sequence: CASSLGRVQGAQPQHF. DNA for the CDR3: TGCGCCAGCAGCTTGGGGCGAGTACAGGGGGCTCAGCCCCAGCATTTT.

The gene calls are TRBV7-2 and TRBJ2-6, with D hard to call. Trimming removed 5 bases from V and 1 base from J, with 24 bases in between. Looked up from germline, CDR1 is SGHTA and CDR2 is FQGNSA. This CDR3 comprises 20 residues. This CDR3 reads CASSLRSVWAPNSGANVLTF. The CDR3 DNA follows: TGTGCCAGCAGCCTAAGATCGGTGTGGGCCCCAAATTCTGGGGCCAACGTCCTGACTTTC.

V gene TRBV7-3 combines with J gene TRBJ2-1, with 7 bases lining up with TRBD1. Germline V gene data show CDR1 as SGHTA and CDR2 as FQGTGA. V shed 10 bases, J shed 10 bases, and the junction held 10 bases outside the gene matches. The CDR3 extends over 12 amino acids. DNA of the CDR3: TGTGCCACAAAAACAGGGGCCGGAGAGCAGTTCTTC. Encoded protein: CATKTGAGEQFF.

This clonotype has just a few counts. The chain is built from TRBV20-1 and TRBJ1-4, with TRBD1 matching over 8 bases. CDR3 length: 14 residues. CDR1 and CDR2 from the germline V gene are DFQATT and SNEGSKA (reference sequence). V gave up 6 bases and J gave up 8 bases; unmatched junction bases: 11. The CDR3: CSANDRGREEKLFF. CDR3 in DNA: TGCAGTGCGAATGACAGGGGACGGGAGGAAAAACTGTTTTTT.

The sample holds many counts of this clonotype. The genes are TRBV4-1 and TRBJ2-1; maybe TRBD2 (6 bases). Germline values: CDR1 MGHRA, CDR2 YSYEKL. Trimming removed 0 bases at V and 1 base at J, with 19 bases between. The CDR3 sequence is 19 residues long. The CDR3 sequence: CASSQEDGRDPRSYNEQFF. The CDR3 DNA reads TGCGCCAGCAGCCAAGAGGACGGGCGGGATCCCCGATCCTACAATGAGCAGTTCTTC.

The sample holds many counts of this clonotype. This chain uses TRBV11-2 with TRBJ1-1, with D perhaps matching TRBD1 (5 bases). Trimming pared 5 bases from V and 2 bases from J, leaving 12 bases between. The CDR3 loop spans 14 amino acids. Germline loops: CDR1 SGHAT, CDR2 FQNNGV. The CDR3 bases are TGTGCCAGCAGCCACAGGACAACAAACACTGAAGCTTTCTTT. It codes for CASSHRTTNTEAFF.

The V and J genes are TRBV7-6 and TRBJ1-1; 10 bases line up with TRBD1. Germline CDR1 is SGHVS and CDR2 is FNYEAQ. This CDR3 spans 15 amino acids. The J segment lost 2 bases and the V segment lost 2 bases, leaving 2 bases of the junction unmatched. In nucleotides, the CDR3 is TGTGCCAGCAGCTTAAGGGACAGGGGCAACACTGAAGCTTTCTTT. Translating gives CASSLRDRGNTEAFF.

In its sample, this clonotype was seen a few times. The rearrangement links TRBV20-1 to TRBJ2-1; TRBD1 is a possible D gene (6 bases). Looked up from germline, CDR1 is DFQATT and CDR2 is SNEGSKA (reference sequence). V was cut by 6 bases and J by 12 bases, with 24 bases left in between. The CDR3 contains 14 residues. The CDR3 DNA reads TGCAGTGCGCCCTCGCCAGGGACATCAAAGGCGCAGTTCTTC. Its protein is CSAPSPGTSKAQFF.

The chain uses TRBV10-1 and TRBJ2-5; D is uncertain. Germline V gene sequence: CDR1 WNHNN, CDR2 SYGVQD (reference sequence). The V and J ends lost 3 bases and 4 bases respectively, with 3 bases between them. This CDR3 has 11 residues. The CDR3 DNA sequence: TGCGCCAGCAGTGAAGGAGAGACCCAGTACTTC. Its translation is CASSEGETQYF.

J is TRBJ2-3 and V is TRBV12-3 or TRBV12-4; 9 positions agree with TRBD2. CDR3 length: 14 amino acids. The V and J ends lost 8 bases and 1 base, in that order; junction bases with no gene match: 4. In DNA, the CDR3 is TGTGCCAGCCGGCCTAGCGGGGGCACAGATACGCAGTATTTT. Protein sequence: CASRPSGGTDTQYF.

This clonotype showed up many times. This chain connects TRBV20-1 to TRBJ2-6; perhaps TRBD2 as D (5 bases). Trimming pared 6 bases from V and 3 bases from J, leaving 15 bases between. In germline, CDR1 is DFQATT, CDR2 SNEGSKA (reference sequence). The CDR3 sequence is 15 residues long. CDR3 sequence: CSASVGSGGANVLTF. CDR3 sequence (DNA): TGCAGTGCCTCAGTAGGGAGCGGTGGGGCCAACGTCCTGACTTTC.

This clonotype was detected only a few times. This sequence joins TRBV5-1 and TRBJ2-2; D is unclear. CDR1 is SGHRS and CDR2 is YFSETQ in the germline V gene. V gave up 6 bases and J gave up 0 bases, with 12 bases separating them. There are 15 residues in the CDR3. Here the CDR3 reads CASTASAANTGELFF. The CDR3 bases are TGCGCCAGCACGGCGAGCGCCGCGAACACCGGGGAGCTGTTTTTT. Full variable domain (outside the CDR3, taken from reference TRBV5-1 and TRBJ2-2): KAGVTQTPRYLIKTRGQQVTLSCSPISGHRSVSWYQQTPGQGLQFLFEYFSETQRNKGNFPGRFSGRQFSNSRSEMNVSTLELGDSALYLCASTASAANTGELFFGEGSRLTVL.

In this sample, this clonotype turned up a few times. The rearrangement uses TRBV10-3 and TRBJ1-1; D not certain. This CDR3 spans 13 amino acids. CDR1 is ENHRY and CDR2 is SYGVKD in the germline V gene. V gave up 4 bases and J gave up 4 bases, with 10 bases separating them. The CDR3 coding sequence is TGTGCCATCAGTGTGGAGGGCTCCACTGAAGCTTTCTTT. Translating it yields CAISVEGSTEAFF.

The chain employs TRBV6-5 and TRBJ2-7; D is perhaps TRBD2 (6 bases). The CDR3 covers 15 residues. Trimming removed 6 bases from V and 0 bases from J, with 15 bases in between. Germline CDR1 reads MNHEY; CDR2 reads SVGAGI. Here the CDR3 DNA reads TGTGCCAGCAGGCGTGAACACGGGAGCTCCTACGAGCAGTACTTC. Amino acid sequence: CASRREHGSSYEQYF.

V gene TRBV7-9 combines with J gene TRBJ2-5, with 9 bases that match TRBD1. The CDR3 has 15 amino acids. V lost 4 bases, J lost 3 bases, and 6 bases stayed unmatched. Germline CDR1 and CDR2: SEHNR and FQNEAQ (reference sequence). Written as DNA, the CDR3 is TGTGCCAGCAGCTCAGTACAGGGGGCAAAAGAGACCCAGTACTTC. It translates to CASSSVQGAKETQYF.

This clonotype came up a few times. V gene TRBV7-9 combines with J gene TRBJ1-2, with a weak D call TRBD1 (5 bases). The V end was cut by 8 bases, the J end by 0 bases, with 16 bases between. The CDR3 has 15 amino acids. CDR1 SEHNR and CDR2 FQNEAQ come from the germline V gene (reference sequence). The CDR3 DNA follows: TGTGCCAGCGGGGGGTCCCTAGGAGCTAACTATGGCTACACCTTC. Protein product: CASGGSLGANYGYTF.

CDR3 nucleotide sequence: TGTGCCAGCAGCTTAGAAGGGGAGCTGTTTTTT. It yields the protein CASSLEGELFF. V and J are TRBV11-2 and TRBJ2-2; D not resolved. There are 11 residues in the CDR3. Germline-derived CDR1 and CDR2 are SGHAT and FQNNGV. Trimming removed 0 bases from V and 8 bases from J, with 1 base in between.